The present T cell receptor beta chain was sequenced within a study of OX40 agonist ivuxolimab in advanced cancers. This table comes from immunoSEQ multiplex PCR, and its TCRdb copy is limited to in-frame clones, with some not included. The sample contains around 63,000 clones, more than 70% of which appear only once. About this clone: Its antigen is currently unknown.

Notes on the study in general: Some patients who did not respond also had low normalized T-cell clonal expansion.

Blood sampling took place at baseline, cycle 4 day 1, and cycle 7 day 1. V lost 4 bases and J lost 1; bases outside the gene matches: 10. Germline-derived CDR1 and CDR2 are SQVTM and ANQGSEA. This CDR3 is 16 amino acids long. This receptor was obtained from an adult with an advanced solid tumor such as melanoma, head and neck, liver or kidney cancer. The chain is built from TRBV29-1 and TRBJ2-3; the match to TRBD2 covers 8 bases. The source was CD4+ or CD8+ T cells sorted from blood, collected in a trial of the OX40 agonist ivuxolimab. The CDR3 sequence: CSVGAGVGIGTDTQYF. CDR3 sequence (DNA): TGCAGCGTTGGAGCGGGAGTTGGCATAGGCACAGATACGCAGTATTTT.